What follows are 2 T cell receptor beta chains derived from one specimen sequenced in a study of blood T cell repertoires in COVID-19. Assay used: immunoSEQ multiplex PCR; TCRdb lists only in-frame clones, some missing. The sample contains approximately 97,000 clones, approximately 90% of which appear only once. Input material: peripheral blood. These receptors came from a man in his sixties with acute or convalescent COVID-19.

The chain links TRBV25-1 to TRBJ2-1, with 7 bases lining up with TRBD2. J was trimmed by 3 bases and V by 3 bases; bases with no gene match: 5. Looked up from germline, CDR1 is MGHDK and CDR2 is SYGVNS. There are 15 residues in the CDR3. CDR3 region: CASSEPGGGYNEQFF. The CDR3 nucleotides read TGTGCCAGCAGTGAGCCAGGCGGGGGCTACAATGAGCAGTTCTTC.

V usage is TRBV25-1 and J usage is TRBJ1-4, with TRBD1 matching over 7 bases. The CDR3 runs 15 residues. After removal of 6 bases from V and 7 bases from J, the junction contained 11 bases not matched to a gene. Germline lookup yields CDR1 MGHDK and CDR2 SYGVNS. In nucleotides, the CDR3 is TGTGCCAGCAGCGAGGGGGCGGGTTATGGTGAAAAACTGTTTTTT. Protein: CASSEGAGYGEKLFF.